The 32 T cell receptor beta chains listed next were all sequenced from one sample in a study of CD8 T cells in ankylosing spondylitis. Study-wide results and caveats: A TCR beta motif of under 10 highly homologous variants seemed to mark ankylosing spondylitis blood.

Antigens for these TCRs are unknown. TCRdb fed the 5' RACE reads into MiXCR, producing one record per CDR3 protein. In the table there are about 500,000 distinct CDR3 sequences, approximately 5.3% of which are singletons. The sample consisted of blood, either unsorted or a sorted T cell fraction (not recorded which). The receptor source for this set is a male donor with ankylosing spondylitis.

In this sample, this clonotype turned up many times. The chain couples TRBV7-9 to TRBJ1-5; D remains ambiguous. CDR3 length equals 16 residues. CDR1 and CDR2 (germline): SEHNR, FQNEAQ (reference sequence). V was shortened by 1 base and J by 2 bases, with 12 bases between the two germline ends. In DNA form, the CDR3 reads TGTGCCAGCAGCTTAGTGGTACCTGGGGGCAATCAGCCCCAGCATTTT. Its translation: CASSLVVPGGNQPQHF.

The CDR3 DNA sequence: TGTGCCAGCTCACTAGCGGGAGGACTGGAGACCCAGTACTTC. Its translation is CASSLAGGLETQYF. This chain links TRBV18 with TRBJ2-5, with 10 nucleotides matching TRBD2. V trimming: 4 bases; J trimming: 5 bases; junction bases outside the gene matches: 4. Germline assignment: CDR1 KGHSH and CDR2 LQKENI. The CDR3 runs to 14 residues.

This clonotype was seen repeatedly, ten times or more. The CDR3 loop reads CASSSSRTGEETQYF. CDR3 nucleotide sequence: TGTGCCAGCAGCTCATCTAGGACAGGGGAAGAGACCCAGTACTTC. The V gene is TRBV11-1, the J gene TRBJ2-5, with 9 bases lining up with TRBD1. V was pared by 4 bases and J by 3 bases, with 6 bases of the junction left unmatched. CDR1 SGHAT and CDR2 FQDESV come from the germline V gene (reference sequence). This CDR3 spans 15 amino acids.

This clonotype was seen ten or more times. This rearrangement joins TRBV20-1 to TRBJ2-5, with 10 nucleotides matching TRBD1. After removal of 6 bases from V and 4 bases from J, the junction contained 2 bases not matched to a gene. The germline gives CDR1 DFQATT, CDR2 SNEGSKA (reference sequence). The CDR3 spans 12 residues. The CDR3 sequence is CSAWDRGETQYF. DNA of the CDR3: TGCAGTGCCTGGGACAGGGGAGAGACCCAGTACTTC.

This clonotype was counted at least ten times. The V call is TRBV9, the J call TRBJ2-1, with unresolved D. Between the trimmed V and J ends, which lost 4 bases and 5 bases, there was a span of 13 bases. The CDR3 is made up of 14 amino acids. The germline V gene encodes CDR1 SGDLS and CDR2 YYNGEE. CDR3 bases: TGTGCCAGCAGCCTCAGAGACCGAAACAATGAGCAGTTCTTC. Amino acids: CASSLRDRNNEQFF.

This clonotype was detected ten times or more. The chain is built from TRBV7-9 and TRBJ1-2; 7 positions match TRBD1. V shed 5 bases and J 8 bases; nucleotides not matched to a gene: 2. CDR3 size: 11 residues. The germline V gene encodes CDR1 SEHNR and CDR2 FQNEAQ (reference sequence). The CDR3 DNA reads TGTGCCAGCAGCGACAGGGAAGGCTACACCTTC. Translated: CASSDREGYTF.

This clonotype was recorded many times. The chain carries TRBV7-2 and TRBJ2-4; unclear D gene. This CDR3 is built from 17 residues. Germline CDR1 SGHTA, CDR2 FQGNSA. V gave up 2 bases and J gave up 1 base, with 15 bases separating them. CDR3 nucleotides: TGTGCCAGCAGCTTACCCGGCTGGCCCCGGGCCAAAAACATTCAGTACTTC. Translating gives CASSLPGWPRAKNIQYF. Full variable domain (missing parts from reference TRBV7-2 and TRBJ2-4): GAGVSQSPSNKVTEKGKDVELRCDPISGHTALYWYRQSLGQGLEFLIYFQGNSAPDKSGLPSDRFSAERTGGSVSTLTIQRTQQEDSAVYLCASSLPGWPRAKNIQYFGAGTRLSVL.

This clonotype was counted ten times or more. V is TRBV5-1 and J is TRBJ1-2, with TRBD1 matching 8 bases. V lost 1 base to trimming and J lost 8 bases; unmatched junction nucleotides: 10. This CDR3 comprises 15 residues. The germline V gene encodes CDR1 SGHRS and CDR2 YFSETQ. CDR3 region: CASSLPSGGEDGYTF. The CDR3 nucleotides read TGCGCCAGCAGCTTGCCCTCAGGGGGCGAGGACGGCTACACCTTC.

This clonotype was detected many times. The chain joins TRBV4-3 to TRBJ1-4; D not certain. CDR1 is LGHNA and CDR2 is YSLEER in the germline V gene. This CDR3 is 15 amino acids long. The germline V and J ends were trimmed by 1 base and 5 bases, with 11 bases remaining between them. CDR3 sequence reads: CASSQVGRMNEKLFF. The CDR3 DNA reads TGCGCCAGCAGCCAAGTAGGGCGGATGAATGAAAAACTGTTTTTT.

This clonotype was observed at least ten times. The chain carries TRBV20-1 and TRBJ1-5; weak D call: TRBD1 (5 bases). V dropped 1 base and J dropped 3 bases, with 13 bases sitting between them. The CDR3 is made up of 15 amino acids. From germline, CDR1 is DFQATT and CDR2 SNEGSKA (reference sequence). This chain's CDR3 is CSARGTGTDNQPQHF. CDR3 sequence (DNA): TGCAGTGCTAGAGGTACCGGGACGGACAATCAGCCCCAGCATTTT.

V and J are TRBV4-3 and TRBJ2-5; D might be TRBD1 (5 bases). CDR3 length: 14 amino acids. Trimming removed 5 bases at V and 1 base at J, with 11 bases between. Germline lookup yields CDR1 LGHNA and CDR2 YSLEER. The CDR3 nucleotides read TGCGCCAGCAGCAACGAGACAGCCCAAGAGACCCAGTACTTC. This sequence encodes CASSNETAQETQYF.

This clonotype showed up just a few times. The chain is built from TRBV7-2 and TRBJ1-2; 8 bases are shared with TRBD1. Unmatched junction bases numbered 5, after V lost 4 bases and J lost 7 bases. From germline, CDR1 is SGHTA and CDR2 FQGNSA. This CDR3 is built from 13 residues. CDR3: CASSSRDRFGYTF. The CDR3 bases are TGTGCCAGCAGCTCCCGGGACAGGTTTGGCTACACCTTC.

This clonotype was counted at least ten times. J is TRBJ2-4 and V is TRBV20-1; no reliable D call. V was shortened by 2 bases and J by 5 bases, with 16 bases between the two germline ends. Germline V gene sequence: CDR1 DFQATT, CDR2 SNEGSKA (reference sequence). The CDR3 runs to 15 residues. The CDR3: CSARSPEARENIQYF. The CDR3 DNA reads TGCAGTGCTAGATCCCCCGAGGCTAGGGAAAACATTCAGTACTTC.

There are many counts of this clonotype. The chain couples TRBV4-1 to TRBJ2-7, with 12 bases fitting TRBD2. From germline, CDR1 is MGHRA and CDR2 YSYEKL. V lost 5 bases, J lost 4 bases, and 9 bases stayed unmatched. The CDR3 is 16 residues long. DNA of the CDR3: TGCGCCAGCAGCGAAACGCTAGCGGGAGGGCCTTACGAGCAGTACTTC. This codes for CASSETLAGGPYEQYF.

There are many counts of this clonotype. CDR3 coding DNA: TGCGCCAGCAGCCAAAGCCTCACGGCGGGGAACGAGCAGTACTTC. Translated, it gives CASSQSLTAGNEQYF. The chain couples TRBV4-3 to TRBJ2-7; a weak D match, TRBD2 (6 bases). Germline CDR1 LGHNA, CDR2 YSLEER. The CDR3 sequence is 15 residues long. V was cut by 2 bases and J by 5 bases, with 16 bases left in between.

This clonotype was recorded many times. V is TRBV11-2 and J is TRBJ2-1; D unresolved. V was clipped by 3 bases and J by 0 bases, with 9 bases between them. The CDR3 consists of 15 residues. Germline values: CDR1 SGHAT, CDR2 FQNNGV. In nucleotides, the CDR3 is TGTGCCAGCAGCTTTAGAGTCCGCTCCTACAATGAGCAGTTCTTC. Its translation is CASSFRVRSYNEQFF. The full variable domain, rest sourced from reference TRBV11-2 and TRBJ2-1, is EAGVAQSPRYKIIEKRQSVAFWCNPISGHATLYWYQQILGQGPKLLIQFQNNGVVDDSQLPKDRFSAERLKGVDSTLKIQPAKLEDSAVYLCASSFRVRSYNEQFFGPGTRLTVL.

This clonotype was seen many times. The chain recombines TRBV7-9 with TRBJ2-5; D not certain. Deletions cut 5 bases from V and 1 base from J, with 8 bases between. CDR1 is SEHNR, CDR2 FQNEAQ, per germline (reference sequence). The CDR3 consists of 13 residues. In DNA, the CDR3 is TGTGCCAGCAGCCAGCCCCTCCAAGAGACCCAGTACTTC. It codes for CASSQPLQETQYF.

This clonotype has ten or more counts. CDR3 coding DNA: TGCGCCAGCAGCTTCGGGACGGCTGATTCACCCCTCCACTTT. It encodes CASSFGTADSPLHF. This chain uses TRBV5-1 with TRBJ1-6; a weak D match, TRBD1 (5 bases). The CDR3 contains 14 residues. Germline lookup yields CDR1 SGHRS and CDR2 YFSETQ. V was cut by 2 bases and J by 8 bases, with 11 bases left in between.

This clonotype appeared many times. The chain recombines TRBV27 with TRBJ2-1; tentative D call: TRBD2 (7 bases). The CDR3 extends over 17 amino acids. The germline V gene encodes CDR1 MNHEY and CDR2 SMNVEV (reference sequence). V was trimmed by 5 bases and J by 5 bases, leaving 22 bases between them. CDR3 in DNA: TGTGCCAGCAGTACTCCCCTTGTCGGGGGGCCCCACAATGAGCAGTTCTTC. This encodes CASSTPLVGGPHNEQFF.

This clonotype was seen many times. The chain recombines TRBV5-6 with TRBJ2-6; D unclear. CDR1 SGHDT and CDR2 YYEEEE come from the germline V gene. This CDR3 has 18 amino acids. With 0 bases removed from V and 0 bases from J, the gap between germline ends came to 13 bases. In nucleotides, the CDR3 is TGTGCCAGCAGCTTGGTTGGCCTACCTCTCTCTGGGGCCAACGTCCTGACTTTC. Its translation: CASSLVGLPLSGANVLTF.

This clonotype was seen more than once but under ten times. The rearrangement links TRBV7-2 to TRBJ2-1; D perhaps matches TRBD2 (6 bases). The CDR3 is made up of 14 amino acids. Germline lookup yields CDR1 SGHTA and CDR2 FQGNSA. The V end lost 1 base, the J end lost 9 bases, and 13 bases lay between the germline ends. CDR3 region: CASSLGRVTREQFF. The CDR3 DNA follows: TGTGCCAGCAGCTTAGGGAGGGTTACCCGTGAGCAGTTCTTC.

In its sample, this clonotype was seen many times. This sequence joins TRBV20-1 and TRBJ2-1, with a possible D match to TRBD2 (5 bases). V gave up 1 base and J gave up 4 bases, with 20 bases separating them. The CDR3 has 17 amino acids. Germline CDR1 and CDR2: DFQATT and SNEGSKA (reference sequence). The CDR3 DNA reads TGCAGTGCTAGAGTCCCCCGCCGGGATCGAGGATACAATGAGCAGTTCTTC. It specifies CSARVPRRDRGYNEQFF.

This clonotype was detected ten times or more. The gene calls are TRBV5-1 and TRBJ2-3; perhaps TRBD2 as D (5 bases). The CDR3 runs to 12 residues. Deletions cut 4 bases from V and 6 bases from J, with 9 bases between. In germline, CDR1 is SGHRS, CDR2 YFSETQ. CDR3 residues: CASSQTMDTQYF. In DNA, the CDR3 is TGCGCCAGCAGCCAGACTATGGATACGCAGTATTTT.

This clonotype was seen ten or more times. The rearrangement uses TRBV10-3 and TRBJ1-1, with 10 bases matching TRBD1. The germline V gene encodes CDR1 ENHRY and CDR2 SYGVKD. The V and J ends lost 2 bases and 5 bases, in that order; junction bases with no gene match: 11. CDR3 size: 17 residues. The CDR3 loop is CAISEVGQGVRLTEAFF. CDR3 nucleotide sequence: TGTGCCATCAGTGAGGTTGGACAGGGGGTGAGGTTGACTGAAGCTTTCTTT.

This clonotype was counted ten times or more. J is TRBJ2-2 and V is TRBV20-1; 7 bases are a match to TRBD1. Germline loops: CDR1 DFQATT, CDR2 SNEGSKA (reference sequence). The CDR3 totals 16 residues. The V and J ends lost 0 bases and 2 bases, in that order; junction bases with no gene match: 6. The CDR3 bases are TGCAGTGCTAGAGATCCCCGACAGGGTAACACCGGGGAGCTGTTTTTT. Encoded protein: CSARDPRQGNTGELFF.

In this sample, this clonotype turned up many times. This rearrangement joins TRBV29-1 to TRBJ1-1; TRBD1 matches 8 bases. CDR3 length: 12 amino acids. Trimming cost V 5 bases and J 7 bases; bases outside gene matches: 6. Germline V CDR1 and CDR2: SQVTM, ANQGSEA. CDR3 sequence (DNA): TGCAGCGTTATGACAGGGGACGATGAAGCTTTCTTT. Protein: CSVMTGDDEAFF.

This clonotype was seen ten or more times. The chain couples TRBV9 to TRBJ1-1, with D unresolved. The germline gives CDR1 SGDLS, CDR2 YYNGEE. The germline V and J ends were trimmed by 0 bases and 5 bases, with 11 bases remaining between them. The CDR3 is made up of 14 amino acids. CDR3 nucleotide sequence: TGTGCCAGCAGCGTAGACGGGTACGGAACTGAAGCTTTCTTT. Protein: CASSVDGYGTEAFF.

Many counts were recorded for this clonotype. An end of the junction does not agree with germline; a read error may underlie this. The chain is built from TRBV7-7 and TRBJ1-1; D possibly corresponds to TRBD1 (6 bases). Germline V gene data show CDR1 as SSHAT and CDR2 as FNYEAQ (reference sequence). CDR3 length: 15 residues. CDR3 bases: TGTGCTAGCAGCCTCCTTGCAGGGGCGAACACTGAAGCTTTCTTT. This translates into CASSLLAGANTEAFF. The full variable domain, its missing parts supplied by reference TRBV7-7 and TRBJ1-1, is GAGVSQSPRYKVTKRGQDVTLRCDPISSHATLYWYQQALGQGPEFLTYFNYEAQPDKSGLPSDRFSAERPEGSISTLTIQRTEQRDSAMYRCASSLLAGANTEAFFGQGTRLTVV.

This clonotype was seen at least ten times. The chain employs TRBV20-1 and TRBJ2-3; 8 positions match TRBD1. Trimming took 2 bases from V and 5 from J; bases not matched to a gene: 6. This CDR3 comprises 14 residues. Per germline, CDR1 DFQATT and CDR2 SNEGSKA (reference sequence). The CDR3 DNA reads TGCAGTGCTAGAAGGACAGGGTGGGGAGATACGCAGTATTTT. Translation gives CSARRTGWGDTQYF.

This clonotype was seen repeatedly, ten times or more. This rearrangement joins TRBV10-1 to TRBJ2-7; D remains unclear. Germline values: CDR1 WNHNN, CDR2 SYGVQD (reference sequence). The CDR3 is 15 amino acids. V was shortened by 2 bases and J by 1 base, with 12 bases between the two germline ends. The CDR3 sequence is CASSENLGNSYEQYF. CDR3 bases: TGCGCCAGCAGTGAGAACCTAGGGAATTCCTACGAGCAGTACTTC.

This clonotype has at least ten counts. The V and J genes are TRBV20-1 and TRBJ1-2; weak D call: TRBD1 (5 bases). Trimming took off 6 bases at V and 8 bases at J, with 19 bases between the two ends. Per germline, CDR1 DFQATT and CDR2 SNEGSKA (reference sequence). The CDR3 consists of 13 residues. For the CDR3, the DNA is TGCAGTGCGCCCTACGACAGCCTCGGCGGCTACACCTTC. The encoded protein is CSAPYDSLGGYTF.

The chain has TRBV5-4 and TRBJ1-3, with 9 bases aligning to TRBD1. Germline V gene lookup returns CDR1 SGHNT and CDR2 YYREEE (reference sequence). There are 17 residues in the CDR3. Trimming at V came to 6 bases and at J to 0 bases, leaving 10 bases not matched to a gene. CDR3 in amino acids: CASTRGTGTLSGNTIYF. The CDR3 DNA reads TGTGCCAGCACCAGGGGGACAGGGACTCTCTCTGGAAACACCATATATTTT. Full variable domain (outside the CDR3, taken from reference TRBV5-4 and TRBJ1-3): ETGVTQSPTHLIKTRGQQVTLRCSSQSGHNTVSWYQQALGQGPQFIFQYYREEENGRGNFPPRFSGLQFPNYSSELNVNALELDDSALYLCASTRGTGTLSGNTIYFGEGSWLTVV.